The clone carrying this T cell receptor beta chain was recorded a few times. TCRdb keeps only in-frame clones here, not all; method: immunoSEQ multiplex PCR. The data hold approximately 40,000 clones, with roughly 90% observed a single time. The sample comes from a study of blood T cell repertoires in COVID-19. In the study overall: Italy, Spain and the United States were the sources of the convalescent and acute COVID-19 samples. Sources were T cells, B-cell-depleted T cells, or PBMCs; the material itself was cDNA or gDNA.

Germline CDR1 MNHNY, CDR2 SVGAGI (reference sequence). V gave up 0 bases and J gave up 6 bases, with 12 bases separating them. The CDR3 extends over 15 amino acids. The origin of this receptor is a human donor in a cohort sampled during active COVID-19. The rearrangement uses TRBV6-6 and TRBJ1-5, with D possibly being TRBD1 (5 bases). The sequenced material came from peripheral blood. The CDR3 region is CASSYSRQGGQPQHF. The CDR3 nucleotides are TGTGCCAGCAGTTACTCGCGGCAGGGCGGTCAGCCCCAGCATTTT.